Presented here are 28 T cell receptor beta chains from one specimen sequenced in a study of blood T cell repertoires in COVID-19. Using immunoSEQ multiplex PCR, the repertoire was profiled, and TCRdb retains in-frame clones only, with some absent. The sample consists of roughly 99,000 clones, roughly 88% of them appearing once. Sample: peripheral blood. These receptors came from a man in his fifties with COVID-19, enrolled during active disease.

This chain links TRBV2 with TRBJ1-6; 7 nucleotides agree with TRBD1. J was trimmed by 5 bases and V by 6 bases; bases with no gene match: 4. The CDR3 covers 14 residues. Germline lookup yields CDR1 SNHLY and CDR2 FYNNEI. This CDR3 reads CASSGQVDNSPLHF. CDR3 DNA sequence: TGTGCCAGCAGCGGACAGGTTGATAATTCACCCCTCCACTTT. Variable domain in full (rest from reference TRBV2 and TRBJ1-6): EPEVTQTPSHQVTQMGQEVILRCVPISNHLYFYWYRQILGQKVEFLVSFYNNEISEKSEIFDDQFSVERPDGSNFTLKIRSTKLEDSAMYFCASSGQVDNSPLHFGNGTRLTVT.

The genes are TRBV15 and TRBJ2-2; the match to TRBD2 covers 7 bases. With 1 base clipped from V and 0 bases from J, the junction kept 5 bases outside the gene matches. CDR1 LNHNV and CDR2 YYDKDF come from the germline V gene (reference sequence). This CDR3 is built from 17 residues. The CDR3 DNA follows: TGTGCCACCAGCAGAGGATCGGCGGGAGCGAACACCGGGGAGCTGTTTTTT. It translates to CATSRGSAGANTGELFF.

This clone was seen a single time. The chain employs TRBV18 and TRBJ1-1; D is ambiguous. CDR1 is KGHSH and CDR2 is LQKENI in the germline V gene. Trimming removed 7 bases from V and 3 bases from J, with 12 bases in between. The CDR3 is made up of 13 amino acids. The CDR3 nucleotides read TGTGCCAGCTTAAGGGTGCGGGACACTGAAGCTTTCTTT. Amino acid sequence: CASLRVRDTEAFF.

This sequence joins TRBV7-2 and TRBJ2-1; TRBD2 matches 13 bases. CDR3 length: 17 amino acids. With 3 bases clipped from V and 9 bases from J, the junction kept 11 bases outside the gene matches. Germline V gene lookup returns CDR1 SGHTA and CDR2 FQGNSA. The DNA for the CDR3 is TGTGCCAGCAGCTTGACACCGGGACTAGCGGGGATCGGTGAGCAGTTCTTC. This sequence encodes CASSLTPGLAGIGEQFF.

V usage is TRBV28 and J usage is TRBJ1-5; 8 bases map to TRBD1. The length of the CDR3 is 13 residues. Germline V gene data show CDR1 as MDHEN and CDR2 as SYDVKM. Trimming took 5 bases from V and 7 from J; bases not matched to a gene: 4. CDR3 protein: CASSAGGWQPQHF. As DNA, the CDR3 is TGTGCCAGCAGTGCAGGGGGCTGGCAGCCCCAGCATTTT. Full variable domain (rest looked up from reference TRBV28 and TRBJ1-5): DVKVTQSSRYLVKRTGEKVFLECVQDMDHENMFWYRQDPGLGLRLIYFSYDVKMKEKGDIPEGYSVSREKKERFSLILESASTNQTSMYLCASSAGGWQPQHFGDGTRLSIL.

This sequence joins TRBV20-1 and TRBJ2-7, with D unclear. Trimming stripped 5 bases from V and 4 bases from J, with 9 bases between. The CDR3 extends over 11 amino acids. Germline loops: CDR1 DFQATT, CDR2 SNEGSKA (reference sequence). The DNA of the CDR3 is TGCAGTGCTTCCGATCAGTACGAGCAGTACTTC. It specifies CSASDQYEQYF.

This rearrangement joins TRBV7-2 to TRBJ2-1; D not certain. With 3 bases removed from V and 0 bases from J, the gap between germline ends came to 12 bases. The CDR3 is 16 amino acids. Germline lookup yields CDR1 SGHTA and CDR2 FQGNSA. The CDR3 reads CASSLVTFSSYNEQFF. DNA for the CDR3: TGTGCCAGCAGCTTGGTTACCTTTAGCTCCTACAATGAGCAGTTCTTC.

This clone was seen only a few times. The chain carries TRBV6-5 and TRBJ1-2, with 8 bases fitting TRBD1. Germline V CDR1 and CDR2: MNHEY, SVGAGI. The CDR3 spans 13 residues. J gave up 7 bases and V 0 bases, and 1 base lay outside the gene matches. The CDR3, as DNA: TGTGCCAGCAGTTACTCGGGACAGGTTGGCTACACCTTC. Its translation: CASSYSGQVGYTF.

J is TRBJ1-2 and V is TRBV24-1, with 7 nucleotides matching TRBD1. This CDR3 comprises 13 residues. The junction had 5 bases not matched to a gene; V was cut back by 7 bases and J by 4 bases. In germline, CDR1 is KGHDR, CDR2 SFDVKD. For the CDR3, the DNA is TGTGCCACCAGCCCCGGACAGGCCTATGGCTACACCTTC. It codes for CATSPGQAYGYTF.

The chain carries TRBV7-3 and TRBJ1-1; D perhaps matches TRBD1 (5 bases). V gave up 5 bases and J gave up 1 base, with 8 bases separating them. The CDR3 length is 13 residues. Germline loops: CDR1 SGHTA, CDR2 FQGTGA. CDR3 in amino acids: CASSSGGNTEAFF. DNA of the CDR3: TGTGCCAGCAGCAGCGGGGGGAACACTGAAGCTTTCTTT.

V and J are TRBV7-9 and TRBJ1-4; the match to TRBD1 covers 9 bases. Germline V lookup: CDR1 SEHNR, CDR2 FQNEAQ (reference sequence). The CDR3 is made up of 14 amino acids. V lost 5 bases and J lost 10; bases outside the gene matches: 8. DNA for the CDR3: TGTGCCAGCAGCCCCCCGGGACAGGGATTAAAACTGTTTTTT. Amino acid sequence: CASSPPGQGLKLFF.

This chain links TRBV4-2 with TRBJ2-3; 8 nucleotides line up with TRBD2. This CDR3 comprises 16 residues. Germline V lookup: CDR1 LGHNA, CDR2 YNFKEQ. V shed 0 bases and J 6 bases; nucleotides not matched to a gene: 8. CDR3 protein: CASSQEVSGGPDTQYF. DNA for the CDR3: TGTGCCAGCAGCCAAGAGGTCTCGGGGGGGCCCGATACGCAGTATTTT.

This clone is a singleton in its sample. The chain recombines TRBV7-3 with TRBJ2-1; TRBD2 agrees at 10 bases. With 1 base clipped from V and 4 bases from J, the junction kept 7 bases outside the gene matches. The CDR3 totals 17 residues. The germline V gene encodes CDR1 SGHTA and CDR2 FQGTGA. The CDR3 sequence is CASSLMPSGGTYNEQFF. Here the CDR3 DNA reads TGTGCCAGCAGCTTAATGCCTAGCGGGGGCACTTACAATGAGCAGTTCTTC.

The chain is built from TRBV6-5 and TRBJ2-7; D gene ambiguous. Germline V gene sequence: CDR1 MNHEY, CDR2 SVGAGI. V was trimmed by 6 bases and J by 2 bases, leaving 8 bases between them. The CDR3 contains 12 residues. The CDR3 reads CASSNRAYEQYF. In nucleotides, the CDR3 is TGTGCCAGCAGCAACCGGGCCTACGAGCAGTACTTC.

V and J are TRBV7-8 and TRBJ2-3; 8 nucleotides match TRBD2. The germline CDR1 and CDR2 sequences are SGHVS and FQNEAQ. This CDR3 spans 15 amino acids. Losses at the gene ends were 5 bases for V and 8 bases for J; bases not matched to a gene: 12. The CDR3, as DNA: TGTGCCAGCAGCCAACGGAGCGGGGGAGGGGGTACGCAGTATTTT. Its protein is CASSQRSGGGGTQYF.

The CDR3, as DNA: TGTGCCAGCAGTTACTCCGCACAGGGGGCATTGTACGAGCAGTACTTC. Translated, it gives CASSYSAQGALYEQYF. The V call is TRBV6-5, the J call TRBJ2-7, with TRBD1 identical over 9 bases. Germline CDR1 is MNHEY and CDR2 is SVGAGI. The CDR3 covers 16 residues. V lost 0 bases and J lost 4; bases outside the gene matches: 7.

This rearrangement joins TRBV6-5 to TRBJ2-1; 7 bases line up with TRBD2. The trim removed 10 bases at V and 1 base at J, leaving 7 bases unmatched. CDR1 is MNHEY, CDR2 SVGAGI, per germline. The CDR3 has 14 residues. CDR3 nucleotides: TGTGCCACGAAGCGGGATGGATCCTACAATGAGCAGTTCTTC. This translates into CATKRDGSYNEQFF.

V and J are TRBV3-1 (or the pseudogene TRBV3-2) and TRBJ2-7, with TRBD2 identical over 7 bases. Germline V lookup: CDR1 LGHDT, CDR2 YNNKEL (reference sequence). CDR3 length equals 15 residues. After removal of 0 bases from V and 4 bases from J, the junction contained 6 bases not matched to a gene. The CDR3 sequence: CASSQEGGTTYEQYF. In nucleotides, the CDR3 is TGTGCCAGCAGCCAAGAAGGAGGGACTACGTACGAGCAGTACTTC.

This sequence joins TRBV2 and TRBJ2-2, with 8 bases matching TRBD2. The trim removed 11 bases at V and 3 bases at J, leaving 8 bases unmatched. Germline V gene sequence: CDR1 SNHLY, CDR2 FYNNEI. CDR3 length: 14 amino acids. The CDR3 region has the DNA TGTGCCGGGAATAGCGGGGCGGACACCGGGGAGCTGTTTTTT. Protein sequence: CAGNSGADTGELFF. The variable domain in full, completed from reference TRBV2 and TRBJ2-2, reads EPEVTQTPSHQVTQMGQEVILRCVPISNHLYFYWYRQILGQKVEFLVSFYNNEISEKSEIFDDQFSVERPDGSNFTLKIRSTKLEDSAMYFCAGNSGADTGELFFGEGSRLTVL.

The chain has TRBV4-2 and TRBJ1-1, with a tentative D call TRBD1 (6 bases). From germline, CDR1 is LGHNA and CDR2 YNFKEQ. The CDR3 has 15 amino acids. V lost 0 bases, J lost 7 bases, and 15 bases lay in between. The DNA for the CDR3 is TGTGCCAGCAGCCAAGACCCCCACAGGGCTGGTGAAGCTTTCTTT. The encoded protein is CASSQDPHRAGEAFF.

This chain connects TRBV7-2 to TRBJ2-1, with 8 nucleotides matching TRBD2. CDR1 SGHTA and CDR2 FQGNSA come from the germline V gene. The CDR3 is 16 amino acids. J lost 10 bases, V lost 6 bases, and 17 bases had no gene match. As DNA, the CDR3 is TGTGCCAGCAGGCCAAACCTAATAGCGGGGTCTGTCGAGCAGTTCTTC. The encoded protein is CASRPNLIAGSVEQFF.

CDR3 bases: TGTGCCAGCAGTGAAATCACGGGACAGAGCTCCTACAATGAGCAGTTCTTC. This encodes CASSEITGQSSYNEQFF. This chain uses TRBV2 with TRBJ2-1, with TRBD1 matching 7 bases. The CDR3 runs 17 residues. V was clipped by 2 bases and J by 0 bases; unmatched bases: 7. Germline values: CDR1 SNHLY, CDR2 FYNNEI.

This chain's CDR3 is CASSTPRARGQDSPLHF. For the CDR3, the DNA is TGTGCCAGCAGTACCCCCCGGGCCAGGGGGCAAGATTCACCCCTCCACTTT. The V gene is TRBV28, the J gene TRBJ1-6; 8 positions agree with TRBD1. Germline loops: CDR1 MDHEN, CDR2 SYDVKM. V trimming: 5 bases; J trimming: 8 bases; junction bases outside the gene matches: 14. This CDR3 comprises 17 residues.

With respect to this clone: In the same sample, other DNA sequences code for this CDR3. CDR3: CASSLARETQYF. The CDR3 nucleotides are TGCGCCAGCAGCTTGGCCAGGGAGACCCAGTACTTC. The V call is TRBV5-1, the J call TRBJ2-5; no definite D call. Germline V gene sequence: CDR1 SGHRS, CDR2 YFSETQ. This CDR3 is 12 amino acids long. The V gene lost 0 bases and the J gene lost 5 bases, with 5 bases spanning the gap.

This chain connects TRBV2 to TRBJ2-2, with 11 bases lining up with TRBD2. V lost 4 bases, J lost 7 bases, and 8 bases stayed unmatched. The CDR3 totals 16 residues. Germline values: CDR1 SNHLY, CDR2 FYNNEI. This chain's CDR3 is CASSGLAGPGGGELFF. The CDR3 bases are TGTGCCAGCAGTGGACTAGCGGGGCCAGGGGGCGGGGAGCTGTTTTTT.

The chain carries TRBV27 and TRBJ1-6, with TRBD1 as a possible D gene (5 bases). Trimming took off 5 bases at V and 7 bases at J, with 15 bases between the two ends. Germline V CDR1 and CDR2: MNHEY, SMNVEV (reference sequence). The CDR3 consists of 15 residues. CDR3 protein: CASSEEGVGNSPLHF. The DNA of the CDR3 is TGTGCCAGCAGTGAGGAAGGGGTTGGGAATTCACCCCTCCACTTT.

The chain has TRBV5-1 and TRBJ1-1; the D gene is possibly TRBD1 (5 bases). This CDR3 is 14 amino acids long. The V gene's germline CDR1 is SGHRS and CDR2 YFSETQ. The germline V and J ends were trimmed by 2 bases and 3 bases, with 11 bases remaining between them. The CDR3 loop is CASSFREQDTEAFF. The DNA for the CDR3 is TGCGCCAGCAGCTTCAGGGAACAAGACACTGAAGCTTTCTTT.

This rearrangement joins TRBV29-1 to TRBJ2-3; maybe TRBD2 (6 bases). From germline, CDR1 is SQVTM and CDR2 ANQGSEA. CDR3 length: 16 residues. V dropped 3 bases and J dropped 2 bases, with 18 bases sitting between them. The CDR3 loop is CSVERVGGLSTDTQYF. The CDR3 DNA follows: TGCAGCGTTGAGAGGGTCGGGGGACTCTCCACAGATACGCAGTATTTT.